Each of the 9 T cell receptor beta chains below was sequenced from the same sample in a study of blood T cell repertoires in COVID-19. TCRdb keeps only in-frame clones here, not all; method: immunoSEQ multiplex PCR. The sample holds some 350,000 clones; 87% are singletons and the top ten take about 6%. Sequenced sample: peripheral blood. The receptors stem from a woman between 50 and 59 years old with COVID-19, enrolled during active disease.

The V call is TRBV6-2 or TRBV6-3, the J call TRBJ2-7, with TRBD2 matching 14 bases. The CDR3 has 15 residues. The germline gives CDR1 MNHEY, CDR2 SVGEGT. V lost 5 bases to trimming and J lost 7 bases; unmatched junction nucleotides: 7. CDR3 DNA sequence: TGTGCCAGCAGTCAGGGACTAGCGGGAGATCGGGAGCAGTACTTC. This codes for CASSQGLAGDREQYF.

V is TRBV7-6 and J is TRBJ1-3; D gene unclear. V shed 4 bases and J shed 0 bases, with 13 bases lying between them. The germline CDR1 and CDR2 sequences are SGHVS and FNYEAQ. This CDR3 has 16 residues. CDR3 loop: CASSSPGADSGNTIYF. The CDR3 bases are TGTGCCAGCAGCTCCCCGGGTGCCGACTCTGGAAACACCATATATTTT.

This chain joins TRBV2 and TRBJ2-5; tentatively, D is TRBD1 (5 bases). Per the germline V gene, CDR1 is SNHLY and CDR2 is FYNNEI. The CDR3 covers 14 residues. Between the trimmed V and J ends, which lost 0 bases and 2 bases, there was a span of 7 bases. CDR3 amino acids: CASSEAHRQETQYF. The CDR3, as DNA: TGTGCCAGCAGTGAAGCGCACAGGCAAGAGACCCAGTACTTC.

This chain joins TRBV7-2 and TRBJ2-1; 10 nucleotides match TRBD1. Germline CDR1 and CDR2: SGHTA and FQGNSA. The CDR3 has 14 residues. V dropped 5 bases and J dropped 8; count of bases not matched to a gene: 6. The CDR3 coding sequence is TGTGCCAGCAGCCCAGACAGGGGGCGCGATGAGCAGTTCTTC. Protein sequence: CASSPDRGRDEQFF.

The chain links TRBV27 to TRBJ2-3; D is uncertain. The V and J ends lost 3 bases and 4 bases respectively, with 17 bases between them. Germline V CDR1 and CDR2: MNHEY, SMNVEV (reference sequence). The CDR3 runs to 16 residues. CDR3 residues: CASSFILLKGPDTQYF. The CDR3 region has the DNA TGTGCCAGCAGTTTCATCCTACTAAAAGGCCCAGATACGCAGTATTTT.

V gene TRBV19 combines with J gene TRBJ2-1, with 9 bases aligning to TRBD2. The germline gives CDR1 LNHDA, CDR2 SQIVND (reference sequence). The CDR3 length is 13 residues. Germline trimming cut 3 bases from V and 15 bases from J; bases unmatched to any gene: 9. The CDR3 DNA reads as TGTGCCAGTAGTATCGGGCGGGAGGGACGCCTGTTCTTC. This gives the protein CASSIGREGRLFF.

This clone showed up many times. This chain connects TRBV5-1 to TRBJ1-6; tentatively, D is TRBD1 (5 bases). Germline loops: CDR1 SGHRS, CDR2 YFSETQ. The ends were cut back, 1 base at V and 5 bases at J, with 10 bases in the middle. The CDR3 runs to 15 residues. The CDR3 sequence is CASSLTTVNNSPLHF. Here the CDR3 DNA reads TGCGCCAGCAGCTTGACGACAGTCAATAATTCACCCCTCCACTTT.

The CDR3 region is CASSHFGGLAGTGELFF. Here the CDR3 DNA reads TGTGCCAGCAGCCACTTCGGGGGACTAGCGGGGACCGGGGAGCTGTTTTTT. The V call is TRBV4-2, the J call TRBJ2-2; 13 nucleotides align to TRBD2. Trimming took 3 bases from V and 5 from J; bases not matched to a gene: 6. Germline lookup yields CDR1 LGHNA and CDR2 YNFKEQ. The CDR3 extends over 17 amino acids.

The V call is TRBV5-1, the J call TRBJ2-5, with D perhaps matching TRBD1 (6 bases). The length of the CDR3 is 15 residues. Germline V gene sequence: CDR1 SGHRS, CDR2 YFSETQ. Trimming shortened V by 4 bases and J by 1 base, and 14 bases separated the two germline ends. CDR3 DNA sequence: TGCGCCAGCAGCCGGGTTCTACAGGGCCAAGAGACCCAGTACTTC. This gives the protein CASSRVLQGQETQYF.